The clone carrying this TCR beta chain has a count of ten or more. The data stem from a study of T-cell reconstitution after alpha-beta-depleted transplantation in children. It was with unique molecular identifiers that the TCRbeta library was prepared. TCRdb reanalysed the PCR reads using MiXCR and keeps one entry per CDR3 protein. The table has a few hundred thousand distinct CDR3 sequences, approximately 10% seen once. Looked up from germline, CDR1 is MDHEN and CDR2 is SYDVKM. This CDR3 region has 15 residues. V was cut by 3 bases and J by 4 bases, with 13 bases left in between. This rearrangement joins TRBV28 to TRBJ2-1, with D perhaps assigned TRBD1 or TRBD2 (5 bases each). This TCR was sampled from a human donor who donated a stem cell graft to a child with acute myeloid leukemia. Source: PBMCs from the stem cell graft donor, taken from the stem cell graft. The CDR3 sequence is CASSFMGRTYNEQFF. The CDR3 nucleotides read TGTGCCAGCAGTTTTATGGGACGGACGTACAATGAGCAGTTCTTC.